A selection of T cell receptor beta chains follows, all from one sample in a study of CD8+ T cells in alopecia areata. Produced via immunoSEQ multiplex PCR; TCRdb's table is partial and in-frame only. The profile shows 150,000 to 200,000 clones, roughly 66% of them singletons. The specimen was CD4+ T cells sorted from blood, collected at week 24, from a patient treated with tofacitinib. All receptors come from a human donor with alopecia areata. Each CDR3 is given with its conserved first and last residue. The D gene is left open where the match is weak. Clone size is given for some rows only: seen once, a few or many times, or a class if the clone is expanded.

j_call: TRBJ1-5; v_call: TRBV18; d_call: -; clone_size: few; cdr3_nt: TGTGCCAGCTCACCAAAGGGACGCAGCAATCAGCCCCAGCATTTT; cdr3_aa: CASSPKGRSNQPQHF
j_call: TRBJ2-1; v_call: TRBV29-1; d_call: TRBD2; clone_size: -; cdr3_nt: TGCAGCGTTGAACCGCGCGTCCAGCGGGGGCGGGAGCAGTTCTTC; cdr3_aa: CSVEPRVQRGREQFF
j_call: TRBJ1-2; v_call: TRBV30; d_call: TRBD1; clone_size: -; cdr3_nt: TGTGCCTGTTGGGGACAGGCTGGCTACACCTTC; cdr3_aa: CACWGQAGYTF
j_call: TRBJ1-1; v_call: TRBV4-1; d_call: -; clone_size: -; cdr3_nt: TGCGCCAGCAGCCAACAGGGTTTCGGGGTAGGTCCCCCAGAAGCTTTCTTT; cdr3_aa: CASSQQGFGVGPPEAFF
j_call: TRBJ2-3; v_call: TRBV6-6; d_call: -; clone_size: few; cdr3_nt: TGTGCCAGCAGTTACCCAACCCGAGACAGCGAGCAGTATTTT; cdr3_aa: CASSYPTRDSEQYF
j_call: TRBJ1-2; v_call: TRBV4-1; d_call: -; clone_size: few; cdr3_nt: TGCGCCAGCAGCCCCCTGACAGGCCGCACTCCCCTCTATGGCTACACCTTC; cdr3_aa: CASSPLTGRTPLYGYTF
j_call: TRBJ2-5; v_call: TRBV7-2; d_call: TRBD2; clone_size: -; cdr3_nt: TGTGCCAGCAGCTTTGTAGCGGGCGTCCAAGAGACCCAGTACTTC; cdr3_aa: CASSFVAGVQETQYF
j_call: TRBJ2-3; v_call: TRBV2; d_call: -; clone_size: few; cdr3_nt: TGTGCCAGCAGTCCACAGCGAAGCACAGATACGCAGTATTTT; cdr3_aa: CASSPQRSTDTQYF
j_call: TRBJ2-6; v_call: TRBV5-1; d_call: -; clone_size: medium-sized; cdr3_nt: TGCGCCAGCAGCTTCCTCTCTGGGGCCAACGTCCTGACTTTC; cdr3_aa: CASSFLSGANVLTF
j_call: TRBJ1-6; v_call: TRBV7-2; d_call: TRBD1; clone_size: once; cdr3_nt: TGTGCCAGCAGCCCAGAAGGGACAGCGAATTCACCCCTCCACTTT; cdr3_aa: CASSPEGTANSPLHF
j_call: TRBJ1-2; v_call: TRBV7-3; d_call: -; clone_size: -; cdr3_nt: TGTGCCAGCAGCTTAAGGCCACAGCCCTATGGCTACACCTTC; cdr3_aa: CASSLRPQPYGYTF
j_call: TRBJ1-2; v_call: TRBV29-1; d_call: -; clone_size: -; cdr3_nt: TGCAGCGTTTCCCAGCGTACACATCACTATGGCTACACCTTC; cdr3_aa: CSVSQRTHHYGYTF
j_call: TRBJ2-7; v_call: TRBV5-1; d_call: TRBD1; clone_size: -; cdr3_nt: TGCGCCAGCAGCCCGGGACAGGGAGGGGACGAGCAGTACTTC; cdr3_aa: CASSPGQGGDEQYF
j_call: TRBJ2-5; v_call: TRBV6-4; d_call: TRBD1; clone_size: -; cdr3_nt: TGTGCCAGCACATCATCAGGGGGTCGGGAGACCCAGTACTTC; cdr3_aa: CASTSSGGRETQYF
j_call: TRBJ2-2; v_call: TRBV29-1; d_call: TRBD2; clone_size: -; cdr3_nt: TGCAGCTCCCGCGCGGGAGGGACCGGGGAGCTGTTTTTT; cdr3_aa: CSSRAGGTGELFF
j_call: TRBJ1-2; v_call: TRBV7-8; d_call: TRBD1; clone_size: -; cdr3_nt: TGTGCCAGCAGCTCGGGACAGTTCGTATTCTACACCTTC; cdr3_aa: CASSSGQFVFYTF
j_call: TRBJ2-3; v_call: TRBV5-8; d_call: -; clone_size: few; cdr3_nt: TGTGCCAGCAGCACGGGGCAGGTCACAGATACGCAGTATTTT; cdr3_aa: CASSTGQVTDTQYF
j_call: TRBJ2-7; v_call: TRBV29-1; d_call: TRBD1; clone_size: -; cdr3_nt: TGCAGCGCCGAGAACAGGGGGAGCTACGAGCAGTACTTC; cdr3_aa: CSAENRGSYEQYF
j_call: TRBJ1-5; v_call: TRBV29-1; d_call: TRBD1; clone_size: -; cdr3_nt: TGCAGCGTTGGAGGGGGCGCGGGTCAGCCCCAGCATTTT; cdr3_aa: CSVGGGAGQPQHF
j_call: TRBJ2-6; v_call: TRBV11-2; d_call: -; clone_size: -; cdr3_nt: TGTGCCAGCAGCTTAAGGTCCGGGGCCAACGTCCTGACTTTC; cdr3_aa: CASSLRSGANVLTF
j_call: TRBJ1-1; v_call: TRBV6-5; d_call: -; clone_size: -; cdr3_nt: TGTGCCAGCAGTTTTAAGGAGAACACTGAAGCTTTCTTT; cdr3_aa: CASSFKENTEAFF
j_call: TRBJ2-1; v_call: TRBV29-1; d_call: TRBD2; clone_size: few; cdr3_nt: TGCAGCGGGAGAACCGGACTAGCGGGGGGGCCGGGGAATGAGCAGTTCTTC; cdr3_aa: CSGRTGLAGGPGNEQFF
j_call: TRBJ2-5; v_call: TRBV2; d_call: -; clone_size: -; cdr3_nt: TGTGCCAGCAGTGTAGAGGAGACCCAGTACTTC; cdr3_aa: CASSVEETQYF
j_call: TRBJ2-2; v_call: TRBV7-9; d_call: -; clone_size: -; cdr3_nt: TGTGCCAGCAGCGAGTCTAGCGCCGCCGGGGAGCTGTTTTTT; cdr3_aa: CASSESSAAGELFF
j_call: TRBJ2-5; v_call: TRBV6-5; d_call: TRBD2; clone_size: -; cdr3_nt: TGTGCCAGCAGTTACGGGACTATAGCGGAGACCCAGTACTTC; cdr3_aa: CASSYGTIAETQYF
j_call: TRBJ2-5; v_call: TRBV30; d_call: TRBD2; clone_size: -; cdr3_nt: TGTGCCTGGAGTGGGGGGGGAATCCAAGAGACCCAGTACTTC; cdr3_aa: CAWSGGGIQETQYF
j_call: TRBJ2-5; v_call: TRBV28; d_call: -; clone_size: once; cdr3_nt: TGTGCCAGCAGCACAGAGACCCAGTACTTC; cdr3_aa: CASSTETQYF
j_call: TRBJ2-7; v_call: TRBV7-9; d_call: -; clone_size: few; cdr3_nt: TGTGCCAGCAGCTTAGAGACAGGACTTGTGGAGCAGTACTTC; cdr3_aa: CASSLETGLVEQYF
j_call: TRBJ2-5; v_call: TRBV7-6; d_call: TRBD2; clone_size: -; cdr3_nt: TGTGCCAGCAGCCCAAACGGGACTAGCCTGAAGACCCAGTACTTC; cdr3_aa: CASSPNGTSLKTQYF
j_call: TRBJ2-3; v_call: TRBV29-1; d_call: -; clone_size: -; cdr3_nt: TGCAGCGTTAAGTATACTCAGGGAACAGATACGCAGTATTTT; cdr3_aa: CSVKYTQGTDTQYF
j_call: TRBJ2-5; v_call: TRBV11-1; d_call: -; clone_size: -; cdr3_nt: TGTGCCAGCAGCTTCATCGACAGCCAAGAGACCCAGTACTTC; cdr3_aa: CASSFIDSQETQYF
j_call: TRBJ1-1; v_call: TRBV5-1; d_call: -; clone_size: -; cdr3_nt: TGCGCCAGCAGCTTAGCTCCCAGAGGATCGGGGAACACTGAAGCTTTCTTT; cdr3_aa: CASSLAPRGSGNTEAFF